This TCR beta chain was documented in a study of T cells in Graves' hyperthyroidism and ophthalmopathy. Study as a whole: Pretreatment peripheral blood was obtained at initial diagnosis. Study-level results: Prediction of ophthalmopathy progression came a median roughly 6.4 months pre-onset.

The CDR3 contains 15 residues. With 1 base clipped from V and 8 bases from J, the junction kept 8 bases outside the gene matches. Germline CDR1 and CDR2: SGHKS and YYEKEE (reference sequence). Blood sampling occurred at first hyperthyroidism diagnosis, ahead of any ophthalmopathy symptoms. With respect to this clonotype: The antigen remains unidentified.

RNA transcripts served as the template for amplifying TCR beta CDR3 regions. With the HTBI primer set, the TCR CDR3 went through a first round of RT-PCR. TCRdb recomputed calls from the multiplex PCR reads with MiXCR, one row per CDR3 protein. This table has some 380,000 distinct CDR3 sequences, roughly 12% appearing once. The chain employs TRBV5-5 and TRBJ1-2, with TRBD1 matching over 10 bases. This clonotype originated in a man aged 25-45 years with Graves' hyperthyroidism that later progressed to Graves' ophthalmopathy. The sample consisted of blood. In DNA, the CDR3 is TGTGCCAGCAGCTTGTTCGAGGGACAGGGGAGCGGCTACACCTTC. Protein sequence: CASSLFEGQGSGYTF.